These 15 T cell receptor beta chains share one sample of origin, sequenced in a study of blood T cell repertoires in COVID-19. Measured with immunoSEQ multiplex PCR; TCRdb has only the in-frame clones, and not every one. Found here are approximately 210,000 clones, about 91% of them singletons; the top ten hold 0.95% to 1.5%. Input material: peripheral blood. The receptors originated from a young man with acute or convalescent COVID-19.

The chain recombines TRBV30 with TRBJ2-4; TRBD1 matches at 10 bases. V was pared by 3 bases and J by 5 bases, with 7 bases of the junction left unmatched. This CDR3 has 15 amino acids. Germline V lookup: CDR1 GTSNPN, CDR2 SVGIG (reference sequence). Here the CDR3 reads CAWSGPGTGENIQYF. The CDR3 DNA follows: TGTGCCTGGAGCGGCCCCGGGACAGGGGAAAACATTCAGTACTTC.

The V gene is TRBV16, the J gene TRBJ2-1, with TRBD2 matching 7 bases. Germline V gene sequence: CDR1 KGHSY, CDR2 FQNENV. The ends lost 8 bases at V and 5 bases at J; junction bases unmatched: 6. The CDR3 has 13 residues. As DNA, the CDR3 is TGTGCCAGCCGGGGCGGGAGCCACAATGAGCAGTTCTTC. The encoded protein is CASRGGSHNEQFF.

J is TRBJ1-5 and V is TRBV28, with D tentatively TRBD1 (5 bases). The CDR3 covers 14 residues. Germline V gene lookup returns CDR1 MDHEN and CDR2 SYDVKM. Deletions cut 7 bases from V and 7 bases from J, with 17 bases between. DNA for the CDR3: TGTGCCAGCAACCCCCCAGGGTATCGACAGCCCCAGCATTTT. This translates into CASNPPGYRQPQHF. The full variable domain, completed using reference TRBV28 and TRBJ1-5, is DVKVTQSSRYLVKRTGEKVFLECVQDMDHENMFWYRQDPGLGLRLIYFSYDVKMKEKGDIPEGYSVSREKKERFSLILESASTNQTSMYLCASNPPGYRQPQHFGDGTRLSIL.

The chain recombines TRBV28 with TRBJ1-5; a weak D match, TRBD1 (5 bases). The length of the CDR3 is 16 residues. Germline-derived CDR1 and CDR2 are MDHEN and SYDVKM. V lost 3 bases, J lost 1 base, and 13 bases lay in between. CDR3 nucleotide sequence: TGTGCCAGCAGTTTGGGGGGACTTCAAAGCAATCAGCCCCAGCATTTT. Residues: CASSLGGLQSNQPQHF.

DNA for the CDR3: TGTGCCAGCAGCTTAGGGCTAGCGGGGGGGCTGGACACCGGGGAGCTGTTTTTT. Residues: CASSLGLAGGLDTGELFF. The chain recombines TRBV11-2 with TRBJ2-2, with 12 positions matching TRBD2. Trimming cost V 1 base and J 3 bases; bases outside gene matches: 6. CDR1 and CDR2 (germline): SGHAT, FQNNGV. This CDR3 is built from 18 residues. The full variable domain, with the rest looked up from reference TRBV11-2 and TRBJ2-2, is EAGVAQSPRYKIIEKRQSVAFWCNPISGHATLYWYQQILGQGPKLLIQFQNNGVVDDSQLPKDRFSAERLKGVDSTLKIQPAKLEDSAVYLCASSLGLAGGLDTGELFFGEGSRLTVL.

The CDR3 DNA is TGTGCCACCAGTGATTTAGGCCCCCAGGGAGGGACTAACTATGGCTACACCTTC. Protein product: CATSDLGPQGGTNYGYTF. The chain has TRBV24-1 and TRBJ1-2, with D perhaps TRBD1 (5 bases). Germline V lookup: CDR1 KGHDR, CDR2 SFDVKD. The CDR3 spans 18 residues. The V end was cut by 1 base, the J end by 0 bases, with 17 bases between.

The CDR3 DNA sequence: TGTGCCAGCAGCTTGGCTCCCGGGAACACTGAAGCTTTCTTT. Translating gives CASSLAPGNTEAFF. V and J are TRBV5-6 and TRBJ1-1, with unresolved D. CDR3 size: 14 residues. The germline CDR1 and CDR2 sequences are SGHDT and YYEEEE. The V end was cut by 0 bases, the J end by 1 base, with 7 bases between.

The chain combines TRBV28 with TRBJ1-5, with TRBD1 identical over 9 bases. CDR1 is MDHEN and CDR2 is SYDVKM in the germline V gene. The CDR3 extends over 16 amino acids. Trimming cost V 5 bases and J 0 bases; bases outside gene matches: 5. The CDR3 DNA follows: TGTGCCAGCAGTCAGCGACAGGGGGATAGCAATCAGCCCCAGCATTTT. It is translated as CASSQRQGDSNQPQHF.

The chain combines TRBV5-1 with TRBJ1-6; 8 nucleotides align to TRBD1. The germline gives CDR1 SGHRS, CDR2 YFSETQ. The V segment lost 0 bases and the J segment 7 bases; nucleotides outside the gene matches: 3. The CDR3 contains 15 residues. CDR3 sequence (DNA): TGCGCCAGCAGCTTGGGCGGACAGGGCAATTCACCCCTCCACTTT. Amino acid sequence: CASSLGGQGNSPLHF. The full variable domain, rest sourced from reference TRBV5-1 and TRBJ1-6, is KAGVTQTPRYLIKTRGQQVTLSCSPISGHRSVSWYQQTPGQGLQFLFEYFSETQRNKGNFPGRFSGRQFSNSRSEMNVSTLELGDSALYLCASSLGGQGNSPLHFGNGTRLTVT.

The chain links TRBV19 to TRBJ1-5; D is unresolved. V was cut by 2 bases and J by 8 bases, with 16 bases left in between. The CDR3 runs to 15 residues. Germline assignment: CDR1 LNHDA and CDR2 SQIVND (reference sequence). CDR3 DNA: TGTGCCAGTAGTATATCCGGAGGCAGACGGGAGCCCCAGCATTTT. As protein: CASSISGGRREPQHF.

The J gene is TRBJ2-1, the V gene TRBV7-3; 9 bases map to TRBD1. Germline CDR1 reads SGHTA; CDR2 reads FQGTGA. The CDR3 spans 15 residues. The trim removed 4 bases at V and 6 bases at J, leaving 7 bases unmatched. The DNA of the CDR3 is TGTGCCAGCAGCTCATCCGGGACAGGGCCCAATGAGCAGTTCTTC. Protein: CASSSSGTGPNEQFF.

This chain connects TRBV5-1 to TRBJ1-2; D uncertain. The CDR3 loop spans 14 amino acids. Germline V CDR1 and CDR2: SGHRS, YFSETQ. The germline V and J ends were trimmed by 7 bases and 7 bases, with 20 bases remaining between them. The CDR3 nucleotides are TGCGCCAGCCGCTCTACCGGCAGCGGGAGTGGCTACACCTTC. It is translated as CASRSTGSGSGYTF.

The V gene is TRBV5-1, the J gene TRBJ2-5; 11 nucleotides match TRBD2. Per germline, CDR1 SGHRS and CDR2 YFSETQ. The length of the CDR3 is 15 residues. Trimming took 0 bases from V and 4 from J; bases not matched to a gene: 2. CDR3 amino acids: CASSLGGTSGETQYF. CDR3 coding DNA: TGCGCCAGCAGCTTGGGGGGGACTAGCGGAGAGACCCAGTACTTC.

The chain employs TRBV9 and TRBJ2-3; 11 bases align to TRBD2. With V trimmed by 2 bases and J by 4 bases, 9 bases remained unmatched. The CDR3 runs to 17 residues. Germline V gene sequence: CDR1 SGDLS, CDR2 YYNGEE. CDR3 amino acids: CASSVDSGGAIADTQYF. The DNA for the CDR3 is TGTGCCAGCAGCGTGGATAGCGGGGGGGCTATCGCAGATACGCAGTATTTT.

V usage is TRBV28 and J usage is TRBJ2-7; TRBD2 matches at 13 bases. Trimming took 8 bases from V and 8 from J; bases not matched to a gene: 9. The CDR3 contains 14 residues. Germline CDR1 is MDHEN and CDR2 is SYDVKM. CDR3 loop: CASAGLAGALKQYF. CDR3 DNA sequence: TGTGCCAGCGCCGGACTAGCGGGGGCTCTCAAGCAGTACTTC.